This T cell receptor (beta chain) was obtained from a study of T-cell reconstitution after alpha-beta-depleted transplantation in children. The table lists this clonotype with many counts. Unique molecular identifiers were used in preparing the TCRbeta library. TCRdb recomputed calls from the PCR reads with MiXCR, one row per CDR3 protein. This table holds 190,000 or so distinct CDR3 sequences, 6% to 7% found once. This CDR3 comprises 12 residues. The V and J ends lost 4 bases and 6 bases respectively, with 8 bases between them. From germline, CDR1 is KGHDR and CDR2 SFDVKD. Sequencing was performed on PBMCs from the stem cell graft donor, taken from the stem cell graft. The sequence was collected from a human donor who donated a stem cell graft to a child with Wiskott-Aldrich syndrome. The rearrangement joins TRBV24-1 to TRBJ1-2, with D unclear. CDR3 coding DNA: TGTGCCACCAGTGAGACGAGTGATGGCTACACCTTC. Amino acids: CATSETSDGYTF.